Shown below are 24 T cell receptor beta chains from a single sample sequenced in a study of T cell responses to AZD1222 COVID-19 vaccine. The assay was immunoSEQ multiplex PCR, and TCRdb's table has in-frame clones only and misses some. The table records around 140,000 clones, around 83% of them present only once. This specimen consisted of peripheral blood, obtained 28 days after the second AZD1222 dose. These receptors were obtained from an adult who received the AZD1222 COVID-19 vaccine.

This clone was picked up one time. The CDR3 spells CASSPSGSDPSTDTQYF. The CDR3 DNA reads as TGTGCCAGCAGCCCCTCCGGGTCGGATCCTAGCACAGATACGCAGTATTTT. The chain carries TRBV7-7 and TRBJ2-3, with no clear D. V dropped 5 bases and J dropped 0 bases, with 18 bases sitting between them. Germline values: CDR1 SSHAT, CDR2 FNYEAQ (reference sequence). CDR3 size: 17 residues.

In its sample, this clone was seen once. The chain recombines TRBV2 with TRBJ2-6; no clear D gene. The CDR3 is 12 residues long. With 8 bases removed from V and 4 bases from J, the gap between germline ends came to 6 bases. Germline V lookup: CDR1 SNHLY, CDR2 FYNNEI. The DNA of the CDR3 is TGTGCCAGCGCCCCAGGGGCCAACGTCCTGACTTTC. Translation: CASAPGANVLTF.

This chain connects TRBV23-1 to TRBJ2-3; TRBD2 is a possible D gene (7 bases). TRBV23-1 has ORF status, its function being uncertain. This CDR3 contains 16 residues. Between the trimmed V and J ends, which lost 0 bases and 4 bases, there was a span of 14 bases. The CDR3 protein is CASSQSWGAGADTQYF. CDR3 nucleotide sequence: TGCGCCAGCAGTCAATCGTGGGGGGCGGGGGCAGATACGCAGTATTTT.

The chain joins TRBV6-1 to TRBJ2-1, with unresolved D. The CDR3 totals 15 residues. Germline V lookup: CDR1 MNHNS, CDR2 SASEGT. Trimming cost V 3 bases and J 5 bases, with 14 bases left between them. CDR3 DNA sequence: TGTGCCAGCAGTGACCCCCCACAGAGGAACAATGAGCAGTTCTTC. Residues: CASSDPPQRNNEQFF.

The chain joins TRBV2 to TRBJ1-6; D perhaps matches TRBD1 (5 bases). The V end was cut by 8 bases, the J end by 10 bases, with 18 bases between. Germline V lookup: CDR1 SNHLY, CDR2 FYNNEI. This CDR3 is built from 14 residues. This CDR3 is CASGGSYQESPLHF. The CDR3 nucleotides read TGTGCCAGCGGGGGGTCTTATCAGGAATCACCCCTCCACTTT.

The chain links TRBV6-4 to TRBJ1-2; no definite D call. Germline CDR1 reads MRHNA; CDR2 reads SNTAGT. Trimming stripped 3 bases from V and 2 bases from J, with 7 bases between. The CDR3 runs 13 residues. The CDR3 protein is CASSERENYGYTF. The CDR3 DNA follows: TGTGCCAGCAGTGAAAGGGAAAACTATGGCTACACCTTC.

A remark on this clone: At one end, the junction sequence differs from germline, possibly due to a read error. The rearrangement joins TRBV9 to TRBJ1-2, with D unclear. There are 14 residues in the CDR3. CDR1 is SGDLS and CDR2 is YYNGEE in the germline V gene. DNA for the CDR3: TGTGCCAGCAGCGTAGAGGACCTCCCCTATGGCCACACCTTC. This gives the protein CASSVEDLPYGHTF. The whole variable domain, filled in from reference TRBV9 and TRBJ1-2, reads DSGVTQTPKHLITATGQRVTLRCSPRSGDLSVYWYQQSLDQGLQFLIQYYNGEERAKGNILERFSAQQFPDLHSELNLSSLELGDSALYFCASSVEDLPYGHTFGSGTRLTVV.

In nucleotides, the CDR3 is TGTGCCAGCAGCGTAGTTACGACGGGGGGCTACACCTTC. Its translation is CASSVVTTGGYTF. The chain carries TRBV9 and TRBJ1-2; D not resolved. Germline-derived CDR1 and CDR2 are SGDLS and YYNGEE. Trimming left V 0 bases short and J 8 bases short, with 11 bases between. This CDR3 contains 13 residues.

This chain connects TRBV29-1 to TRBJ2-7; 9 nucleotides match TRBD2. CDR1 is SQVTM, CDR2 ANQGSEA, per germline. V shed 4 bases, J shed 5 bases, and the junction held 9 bases outside the gene matches. The CDR3 covers 14 residues. The CDR3 nucleotides read TGCAGCGTTGTACCCGGGACTAGCTTCCACGAGCAGTACTTC. Translation gives CSVVPGTSFHEQYF.

The chain joins TRBV15 to TRBJ2-7; D tentatively fits TRBD1 or TRBD2 (7 bases each). This CDR3 region has 15 residues. Germline assignment: CDR1 LNHNV and CDR2 YYDKDF (reference sequence). Trimming removed 5 bases at V and 2 bases at J, with 16 bases between. The CDR3 protein is CATSEAGGGPYEQYF. The CDR3 DNA reads TGTGCCACCAGCGAGGCAGGGGGGGGGCCCTACGAGCAGTACTTC.

The J gene is TRBJ1-1, the V gene TRBV24-1, with unresolved D. Trimming removed 5 bases at V and 1 base at J, with 10 bases between. Germline values: CDR1 KGHDR, CDR2 SFDVKD. This CDR3 has 14 amino acids. The CDR3 region is CATSGQSQNTEAFF. CDR3 DNA sequence: TGTGCCACCAGTGGCCAGTCTCAGAACACTGAAGCTTTCTTT.

This clone was picked up a small number of times. The V and J genes are TRBV3-1 (or the pseudogene TRBV3-2) and TRBJ2-3, with 9 bases that match TRBD2. CDR1 and CDR2 (germline): LGHDT, YNNKEL (reference sequence). CDR3 length equals 20 residues. With V trimmed by 0 bases and J by 2 bases, 15 bases remained unmatched. The CDR3 region is CASSQDISGSSSYTTDTQYF. The CDR3 bases are TGTGCCAGCAGCCAAGATATTAGCGGGAGTTCTAGTTACACCACAGATACGCAGTATTTT.

V usage is TRBV28 and J usage is TRBJ1-2; the D is unclear. V dropped 2 bases and J dropped 4 bases, with 11 bases sitting between them. CDR1 and CDR2 (germline): MDHEN, SYDVKM. The CDR3 runs 14 residues. This CDR3 reads CASSLMDRVYGYTF. DNA of the CDR3: TGTGCCAGCAGTTTAATGGACCGAGTCTATGGCTACACCTTC.

The chain is built from TRBV4-1 and TRBJ1-4, with 10 nucleotides matching TRBD1. Losses at the gene ends were 1 base for V and 7 bases for J; bases not matched to a gene: 3. Germline V gene sequence: CDR1 MGHRA, CDR2 YSYEKL. The CDR3 runs to 15 residues. The CDR3 DNA reads as TGCGCCAGCAGCCAAGCCGGGACAGGGGTTGAAAAACTGTTTTTT. Translating it yields CASSQAGTGVEKLFF.

The rearrangement links TRBV19 to TRBJ1-4, with TRBD1 as a possible D gene (6 bases). The CDR3 contains 14 residues. V lost 6 bases and J 0 bases, leaving 8 bases between the germline ends. Germline CDR1 LNHDA, CDR2 SQIVND (reference sequence). Here the CDR3 reads CASRGGATNEKLFF. DNA for the CDR3: TGTGCCAGTAGAGGGGGTGCAACTAATGAAAAACTGTTTTTT.

CDR3 sequence: CASTGTGQNQPQHF. CDR3 nucleotides: TGTGCCAGCACCGGGACAGGGCAGAATCAGCCCCAGCATTTT. This rearrangement joins TRBV6-5 to TRBJ1-5, with 9 nucleotides matching TRBD1. Per the germline V gene, CDR1 is MNHEY and CDR2 is SVGAGI. CDR3 length: 14 amino acids. Losses at the gene ends were 7 bases for V and 4 bases for J; bases not matched to a gene: 5.

The chain has TRBV27 and TRBJ2-3; unclear D gene. The CDR3 contains 15 residues. CDR1 and CDR2 (germline): MNHEY, SMNVEV (reference sequence). The V end was cut by 4 bases, the J end by 3 bases, with 14 bases between. The DNA for the CDR3 is TGTGCCAGCAGTTATTCAGGCGATGGTACAGATACGCAGTATTTT. This codes for CASSYSGDGTDTQYF.

This sequence joins TRBV13 and TRBJ1-1, with D tentatively TRBD1 (6 bases). This CDR3 comprises 14 residues. Germline lookup yields CDR1 PRHDT and CDR2 FYEKMQ (reference sequence). V lost 0 bases and J 4 bases, leaving 9 bases between the germline ends. CDR3 in DNA: TGTGCCAGCAGCTTAGGTGGGGGGGCCACTGAAGCTTTCTTT. Residues: CASSLGGGATEAFF.

The V and J genes are TRBV28 and TRBJ1-3; tentative D call: TRBD1 (6 bases). The length of the CDR3 is 18 residues. CDR1 and CDR2 from the germline V gene are MDHEN and SYDVKM. V lost 4 bases, J lost 0 bases, and 19 bases lay in between. DNA of the CDR3: TGTGCCAGCAGTTACTCCACCGGACAGTTCTACTCTGGAAACACCATATATTTT. Its translation is CASSYSTGQFYSGNTIYF.

The gene calls are TRBV7-8 and TRBJ1-1; D call uncertain. CDR3 size: 11 residues. V was cut by 1 base and J by 6 bases, with 3 bases left in between. Germline values: CDR1 SGHVS, CDR2 FQNEAQ. The CDR3: CASSLVAEAFF. In DNA, the CDR3 is TGTGCCAGCAGCTTAGTGGCTGAAGCTTTCTTT.

CDR3 protein: CASSPGSYGATEAFF. The CDR3 coding sequence is TGCGCCAGCAGTCCCGGGTCATACGGGGCCACTGAAGCTTTCTTT. The chain links TRBV10-1 to TRBJ1-1; perhaps TRBD1 as D (5 bases). Germline V gene data show CDR1 as WNHNN and CDR2 as SYGVQD (reference sequence). Trimming stripped 5 bases from V and 4 bases from J, with 17 bases between. CDR3 length: 15 amino acids.

The chain carries TRBV2 and TRBJ1-6; D may be TRBD1 (5 bases). Germline CDR1 and CDR2: SNHLY and FYNNEI. This CDR3 is 17 amino acids long. V was shortened by 6 bases and J by 10 bases, with 25 bases between the two germline ends. Here the CDR3 DNA reads TGTGCCAGCAGCCCTGGGACCGACCTGGACCTAAGGTCACCCCTCCACTTT. Its protein is CASSPGTDLDLRSPLHF.

V is TRBV5-1 and J is TRBJ1-1; TRBD1 matches at 8 bases. The CDR3 totals 18 residues. V trimming: 4 bases; J trimming: 2 bases; junction bases outside the gene matches: 16. CDR1 SGHRS and CDR2 YFSETQ come from the germline V gene. CDR3 sequence reads: CASSLIQGAPLLNTEAFF. CDR3 nucleotides: TGCGCCAGCAGCCTCATCCAGGGGGCCCCACTCCTTAACACTGAAGCTTTCTTT. The full variable domain, completed using reference TRBV5-1 and TRBJ1-1, is KAGVTQTPRYLIKTRGQQVTLSCSPISGHRSVSWYQQTPGQGLQFLFEYFSETQRNKGNFPGRFSGRQFSNSRSEMNVSTLELGDSALYLCASSLIQGAPLLNTEAFFGQGTRLTVV.

Written as DNA, the CDR3 is TGTGCCAGCAGCCCGGCCCCCGGACTAGCGTCCGAGCAGTACTTC. Its translation is CASSPAPGLASEQYF. The chain couples TRBV7-2 to TRBJ2-7; TRBD2 matches 9 bases. This CDR3 is 15 amino acids long. Losses at the gene ends were 5 bases for V and 6 bases for J; bases not matched to a gene: 11. The germline V gene has CDR1 SGHTA and CDR2 FQGNSA.